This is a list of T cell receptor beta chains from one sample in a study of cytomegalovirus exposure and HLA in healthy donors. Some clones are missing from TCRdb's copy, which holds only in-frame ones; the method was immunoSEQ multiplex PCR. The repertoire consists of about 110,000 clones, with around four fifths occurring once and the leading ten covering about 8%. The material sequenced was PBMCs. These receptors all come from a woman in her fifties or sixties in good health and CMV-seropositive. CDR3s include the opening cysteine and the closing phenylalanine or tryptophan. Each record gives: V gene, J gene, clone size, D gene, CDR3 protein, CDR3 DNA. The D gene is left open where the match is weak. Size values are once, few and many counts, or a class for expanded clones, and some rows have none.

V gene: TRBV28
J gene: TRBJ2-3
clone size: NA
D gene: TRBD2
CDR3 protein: CASSQSGNPDTQYF
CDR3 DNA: TGTGCCAGCAGTCAGAGCGGGAACCCAGATACGCAGTATTTT

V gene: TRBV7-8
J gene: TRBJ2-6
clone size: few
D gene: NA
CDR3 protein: CASSLSPGLPYRGANVLTF
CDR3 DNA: TGTGCCAGCAGCTTATCTCCGGGACTCCCGTATAGAGGGGCCAACGTCCTGACTTTC

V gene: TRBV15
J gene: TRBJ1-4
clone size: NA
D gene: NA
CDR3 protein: CATSDTGFGEKLFF
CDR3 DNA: TGTGCCACCAGCGATACAGGGTTTGGTGAAAAACTGTTTTTT

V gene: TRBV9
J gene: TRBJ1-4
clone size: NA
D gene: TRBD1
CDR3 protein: CASSAGRQGGGEKLFF
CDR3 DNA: TGTGCCAGCAGCGCAGGCCGACAGGGTGGGGGTGAAAAACTGTTTTTT

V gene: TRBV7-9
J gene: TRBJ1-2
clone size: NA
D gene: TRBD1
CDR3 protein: CASSLRLTGANYGYTF
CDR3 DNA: TGTGCCAGCAGCTTAAGGTTGACAGGGGCTAACTATGGCTACACCTTC

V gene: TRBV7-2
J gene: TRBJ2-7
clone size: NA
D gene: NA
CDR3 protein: CASSLGAYSFSYEQYF
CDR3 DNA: TGTGCCAGCAGCTTAGGGGCCTACAGCTTTAGCTACGAGCAGTACTTC

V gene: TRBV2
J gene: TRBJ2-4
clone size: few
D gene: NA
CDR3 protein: CASSPVGHLAKNIQYF
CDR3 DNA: TGTGCCAGCAGCCCCGTCGGACACCTAGCCAAAAACATTCAGTACTTC

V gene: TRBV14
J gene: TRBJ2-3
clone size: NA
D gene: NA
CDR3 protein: CASSQLRPSTDTQYF
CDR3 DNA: TGTGCCAGCAGCCAGCTGAGGCCCAGCACAGATACGCAGTATTTT

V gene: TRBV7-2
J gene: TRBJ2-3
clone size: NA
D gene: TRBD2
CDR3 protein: CASSLDLRGGAQYF
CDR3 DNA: TGTGCCAGCAGCTTAGACCTGCGGGGGGGCGCGCAGTATTTT

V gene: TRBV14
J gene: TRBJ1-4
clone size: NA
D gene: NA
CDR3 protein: CASSQNFARGEKLFF
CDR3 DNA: TGTGCCAGCAGCCAAAATTTCGCCAGGGGCGAAAAACTGTTTTTT

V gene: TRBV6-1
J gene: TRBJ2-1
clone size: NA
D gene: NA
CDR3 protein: CASSERFSEYNEQFF
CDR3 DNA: TGTGCCAGCAGTGAACGGTTTAGCGAGTACAATGAGCAGTTCTTC

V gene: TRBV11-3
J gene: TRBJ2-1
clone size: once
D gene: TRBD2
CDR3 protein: CASSLDHSGGSYNEQFF
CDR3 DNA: TGTGCCAGCAGCTTAGACCATAGCGGGGGCTCCTACAATGAGCAGTTCTTC

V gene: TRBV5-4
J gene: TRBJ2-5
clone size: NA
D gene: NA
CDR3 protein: CASSSGGETTGETQYF
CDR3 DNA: TGTGCCAGCAGCTCCGGAGGGGAGACCACGGGAGAGACCCAGTACTTC

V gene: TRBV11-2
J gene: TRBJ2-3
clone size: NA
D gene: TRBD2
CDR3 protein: CASSLTGGFTDTQYF
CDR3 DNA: TGTGCCAGCAGCTTGACCGGGGGGTTCACAGATACGCAGTATTTT

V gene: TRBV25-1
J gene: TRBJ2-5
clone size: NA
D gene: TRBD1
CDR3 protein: CASSNRGETQYF
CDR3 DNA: TGTGCCAGCAGTAACAGGGGAGAGACCCAGTACTTC

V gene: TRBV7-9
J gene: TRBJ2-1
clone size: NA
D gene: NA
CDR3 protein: CASSLTQGVFNEQFF
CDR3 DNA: TGTGCCAGCAGCTTAACTCAGGGTGTTTTCAATGAGCAGTTCTTC

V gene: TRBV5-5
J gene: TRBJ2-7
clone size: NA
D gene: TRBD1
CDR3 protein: CASSLNVGQAYEQYF
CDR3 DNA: TGTGCCAGCAGCTTGAATGTCGGACAGGCGTACGAGCAGTACTTC

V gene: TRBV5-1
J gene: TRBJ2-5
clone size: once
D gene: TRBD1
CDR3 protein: CASSRGGGQETQYF
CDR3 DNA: TGCGCCAGCAGTAGAGGGGGCGGGCAAGAGACCCAGTACTTC

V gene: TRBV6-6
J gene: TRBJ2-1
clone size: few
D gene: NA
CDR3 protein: CASSQADREFYNEQFF
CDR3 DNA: TGTGCCAGCAGCCAGGCGGACAGAGAGTTTTACAATGAGCAGTTCTTC

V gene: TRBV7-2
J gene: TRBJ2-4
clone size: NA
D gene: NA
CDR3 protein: CASSLAAQGNIQYF
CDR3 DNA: TGTGCCAGCAGCTTAGCCGCCCAGGGCAACATTCAGTACTTC

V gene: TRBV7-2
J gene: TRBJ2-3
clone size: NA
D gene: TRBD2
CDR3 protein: CASSSTSGDTDTQYF
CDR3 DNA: TGTGCCAGCAGCTCTACTAGCGGGGACACAGATACGCAGTATTTT

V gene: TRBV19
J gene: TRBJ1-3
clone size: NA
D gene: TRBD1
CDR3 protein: CASTGQGVGSGNTIYF
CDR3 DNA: TGTGCCAGTACGGGACAGGGAGTGGGCTCTGGAAACACCATATATTTT

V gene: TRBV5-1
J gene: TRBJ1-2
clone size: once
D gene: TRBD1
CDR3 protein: CASSTGGNYGYTF
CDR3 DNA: TGCGCCAGCAGCACAGGGGGTAACTATGGCTACACCTTC

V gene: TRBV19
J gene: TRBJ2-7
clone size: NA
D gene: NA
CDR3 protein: CASSSRTAAVYEQYF
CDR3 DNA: TGTGCCAGTAGTAGCCGGACAGCAGCCGTTTACGAGCAGTACTTC

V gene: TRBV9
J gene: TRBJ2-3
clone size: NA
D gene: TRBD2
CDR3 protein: CASSQTSVRDTQYF
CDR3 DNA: TGTGCCAGCAGCCAGACTAGCGTTCGAGATACGCAGTATTTT

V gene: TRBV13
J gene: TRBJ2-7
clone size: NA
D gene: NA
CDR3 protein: CASSLGDRRYEQYF
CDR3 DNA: TGTGCCAGCAGCTTAGGTGACAGGAGGTACGAGCAGTACTTC

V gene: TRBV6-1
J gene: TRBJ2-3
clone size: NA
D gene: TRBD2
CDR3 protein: CASREGVLAGSTDTQYF
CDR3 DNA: TGTGCCAGCCGTGAAGGTGTCCTAGCGGGGAGCACAGATACGCAGTATTTT

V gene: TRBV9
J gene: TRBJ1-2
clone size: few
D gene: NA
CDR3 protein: CASSVDSLFNYGYTF
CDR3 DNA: TGTGCCAGCAGCGTGGACAGCCTCTTTAACTATGGCTACACCTTC

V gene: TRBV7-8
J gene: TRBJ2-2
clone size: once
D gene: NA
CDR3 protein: CASSLGSGVGGELFF
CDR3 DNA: TGTGCCAGCAGCTTAGGCTCCGGGGTCGGCGGGGAGCTGTTTTTT